This is a list of T cell receptor beta chains from one sample in a study of shared clonotypes between healthy human individuals. Here immunoSEQ multiplex PCR was the method, and the copy in TCRdb shows in-frame clones only, minus some. The data contain just over 2,000,000 clones, just under 95% of them singletons. The sequenced material came from naive CD8+ T cells sorted from blood. Source of these receptors: a young man in good health. CDR3s include the opening cysteine and the closing phenylalanine or tryptophan. The order of the fields is clone size, J gene, V gene, CDR3 protein. A row's size may be missing; if present it is once, few, many or a size class.

clone_size: NA; j_call: TRBJ2-1; v_call: TRBV10-1; cdr3_aa: CASSLRGPANEQFF
clone_size: NA; j_call: TRBJ1-4; v_call: TRBV4-3; cdr3_aa: CASSQDREGQEEKLFF
clone_size: NA; j_call: TRBJ2-7; v_call: TRBV4-1; cdr3_aa: CASSPRGSSYEQYF
clone_size: NA; j_call: TRBJ2-7; v_call: TRBV4-1; cdr3_aa: CASSQDSPSGYSYEQYF
clone_size: NA; j_call: TRBJ1-2; v_call: TRBV4-2; cdr3_aa: CASSPSAGGISGYTF
clone_size: NA; j_call: TRBJ2-2; v_call: TRBV5-4; cdr3_aa: CASSWTSGNTGELFF
clone_size: NA; j_call: TRBJ1-3; v_call: TRBV6-6; cdr3_aa: CASRGFSGNTIYF
clone_size: once; j_call: TRBJ1-3; v_call: TRBV10-3; cdr3_aa: CAISVKPDPGNTIYF
clone_size: NA; j_call: TRBJ1-6; v_call: TRBV28; cdr3_aa: CASREGTGANSPLHF
clone_size: NA; j_call: TRBJ2-5; v_call: TRBV13; cdr3_aa: CASSRLGQGEETQYF
clone_size: NA; j_call: TRBJ1-2; v_call: TRBV4-1; cdr3_aa: CASSQENGASYGYTF
clone_size: NA; j_call: TRBJ2-7; v_call: TRBV2; cdr3_aa: CASRWVLYEQYF
clone_size: NA; j_call: TRBJ2-2; v_call: TRBV4-1; cdr3_aa: CASSYFQSSGELFF
clone_size: NA; j_call: TRBJ2-5; v_call: TRBV4-2; cdr3_aa: CASSQELSGGDQETQYF
clone_size: NA; j_call: TRBJ2-3; v_call: TRBV10-2; cdr3_aa: CASGLLAGVGTDTQYF
clone_size: NA; j_call: TRBJ2-7; v_call: TRBV27; cdr3_aa: CASSILTDRAPYYYEQYF
clone_size: NA; j_call: TRBJ1-2; v_call: TRBV10-2; cdr3_aa: CASSGQYYGYTF
clone_size: once; j_call: TRBJ1-1; v_call: TRBV6-5; cdr3_aa: CASSYGVRITEAFF
clone_size: NA; j_call: TRBJ1-4; v_call: TRBV7-9; cdr3_aa: CASSVLGDGDEKLFF
clone_size: NA; j_call: TRBJ1-5; v_call: TRBV27; cdr3_aa: CASSSWGASNQPQHF
clone_size: NA; j_call: TRBJ1-5; v_call: TRBV28; cdr3_aa: CASSFDYRGANQPQHF
clone_size: NA; j_call: TRBJ1-1; v_call: TRBV6-1; cdr3_aa: CASSDRDRGQNTEAFF
clone_size: NA; j_call: TRBJ2-1; v_call: TRBV5-8; cdr3_aa: CASSRDRADEQFF
clone_size: NA; j_call: TRBJ2-7; v_call: TRBV14; cdr3_aa: CASSPKRTYEQYF
clone_size: NA; j_call: TRBJ1-2; v_call: TRBV27; cdr3_aa: CASSIGTGDGYTF
clone_size: NA; j_call: TRBJ2-5; v_call: TRBV9; cdr3_aa: CASSVGTAQETQYF
clone_size: NA; j_call: TRBJ1-2; v_call: TRBV27; cdr3_aa: CASSLTRQGGYGYTF
clone_size: NA; j_call: TRBJ1-2; v_call: TRBV28; cdr3_aa: CASSPNAQFTF
clone_size: NA; j_call: TRBJ1-5; v_call: TRBV7-2; cdr3_aa: CASSTSYSNQPQHF
clone_size: NA; j_call: TRBJ1-6; v_call: TRBV7-9; cdr3_aa: CASSFFPGQSNSPLHF
clone_size: NA; j_call: TRBJ2-7; v_call: TRBV4-1; cdr3_aa: CASSPAGGGTSYEQYF
clone_size: NA; j_call: TRBJ1-2; v_call: TRBV2; cdr3_aa: CASSEALGGRYGYTF
clone_size: NA; j_call: TRBJ2-3; v_call: TRBV27; cdr3_aa: CASSLLPGPDTQYF
clone_size: NA; j_call: TRBJ2-7; v_call: TRBV6-5; cdr3_aa: CATSAQVAFYEQYF
clone_size: NA; j_call: TRBJ2-3; v_call: TRBV10-3; cdr3_aa: CAISEGGSTDTQYF
clone_size: NA; j_call: TRBJ1-2; v_call: TRBV2; cdr3_aa: CASNVIRDSNYGYTF
clone_size: NA; j_call: TRBJ1-5; v_call: TRBV11-2; cdr3_aa: CASSPTGDSNQPQHF
clone_size: NA; j_call: TRBJ2-7; v_call: TRBV6-5; cdr3_aa: CASSSTGDYEQYF
clone_size: NA; j_call: TRBJ1-1; v_call: TRBV25-1; cdr3_aa: CASREGAEAFF
clone_size: NA; j_call: TRBJ1-2; v_call: TRBV6-6; cdr3_aa: CASSYSLTDYGYTF
clone_size: NA; j_call: TRBJ2-5; v_call: TRBV28; cdr3_aa: CASRLAGGTQETQYF
clone_size: once; j_call: TRBJ2-3; v_call: TRBV7-9; cdr3_aa: CASTAQASSTDTQYF
clone_size: NA; j_call: TRBJ2-2; v_call: TRBV6-6; cdr3_aa: CASSGQEGTGELFF
clone_size: NA; j_call: TRBJ2-2; v_call: TRBV10-3; cdr3_aa: CAISESSVGTGELFF
clone_size: NA; j_call: TRBJ2-7; v_call: TRBV11-2; cdr3_aa: CASSLDFASGAYEQYF
clone_size: NA; j_call: TRBJ2-3; v_call: TRBV28; cdr3_aa: CASSYRAGSTDTQYF
clone_size: NA; j_call: TRBJ2-1; v_call: TRBV18; cdr3_aa: CASSTKPGLEGHNEQFF